The rows below give T cell receptor beta chains drawn from one sample of a study of CD8 T cells in Susac syndrome. TCRdb fed the immunoSEQ multiplex PCR reads into MiXCR, producing one record per CDR3 protein. The table lists 150,000 to 200,000 distinct CDR3 sequences, 93% of them singletons, with over 0.08% in the top ten. Sequencing was performed on CD4+ T cells from PBMCs. The receptors come from a human donor with multiple sclerosis. CDR3s include the opening cysteine and the closing phenylalanine or tryptophan. A D gene is named only where the DNA matches it firmly. Clone size is shown for a subset of rows, as once, few, many or a class of expanded clone.

j_gene | abundance | d_gene | v_gene | CDR3aa | CDR3nt
TRBJ1-1 | once | - | TRBV28 | CASLGGEAFF | TGTGCCAGCCTGGGGGGAGAAGCTTTCTTT
TRBJ2-5 | - | - | TRBV7-2 | CASSLFRQKETQYF | TGTGCCAGCAGCTTATTCCGACAGAAAGAGACCCAGTACTTC
TRBJ1-4 | - | - | TRBV6-1 | CASSEVGGTNEKLFF | TGTGCCAGCAGTGAAGTGGGGGGGACTAATGAAAAACTGTTTTTT
TRBJ1-5 | once | TRBD1 | TRBV13 | CASSLATGDGNQPQHF | TGTGCCAGCAGCTTAGCGACAGGGGACGGCAATCAGCCCCAGCATTTT
TRBJ1-2 | once | - | TRBV4-2 | CASSPRERTASYTF | TGTGCCAGCAGCCCCAGGGAGCGGACCGCCAGCTACACCTTC
TRBJ2-1 | - | - | TRBV29-1 | CSVARRLGNEQFF | TGCAGCGTAGCCCGGAGGTTAGGCAATGAGCAGTTCTTC
TRBJ2-6 | - | TRBD2 | TRBV12-3/TRBV12-4 | CASRWGGSGANVLTF | TGTGCCAGCAGATGGGGGGGCTCTGGGGCCAACGTCCTGACTTTC
TRBJ2-2 | - | - | TRBV28 | CASTLRWGNINTGELFF | TGTGCCAGCACCTTAAGGTGGGGGAACATCAACACCGGGGAGCTGTTTTTT
TRBJ2-7 | - | - | TRBV20-1 | CSASALPSYEQYF | TGCAGTGCTAGTGCGCTGCCCTCCTACGAGCAGTACTTC
TRBJ2-5 | - | TRBD1 | TRBV28 | CASRAGTGGETQYF | TGTGCCAGCAGAGCCGGGACAGGGGGAGAGACCCAGTACTTC
TRBJ2-7 | - | - | TRBV12-1 | CASSWGQTPYEQYF | TGTGCCAGCAGCTGGGGACAGACACCTTACGAGCAGTACTTC
TRBJ1-1 | - | - | TRBV12-3/TRBV12-4 | CASSLWGRGTEAFF | TGTGCCAGCAGTTTATGGGGGCGTGGGACTGAAGCTTTCTTT
TRBJ2-1 | - | TRBD2 | TRBV20-1 | CSAEASGTYNEQFF | TGCAGTGCTGAGGCTAGCGGGACCTACAATGAGCAGTTCTTC
TRBJ1-2 | - | - | TRBV30 | CAWTRTGTGYGYTF | TGTGCCTGGACCAGAACAGGTACTGGCTATGGCTACACCTTC
TRBJ2-7 | - | TRBD1 | TRBV7-8 | CASRDRGAVVQYF | TGTGCCAGCAGGGACAGGGGGGCAGTGGTGCAGTACTTC
TRBJ2-6 | once | - | TRBV4-1 | CASSQGFFTLGANVLTF | TGCGCCAGCAGCCAAGGCTTCTTCACCCTAGGGGCCAACGTCCTGACTTTC
TRBJ1-5 | - | TRBD1 | TRBV20-1 | CSADRGENQPQHF | TGCAGTGCTGACAGGGGCGAGAATCAGCCCCAGCATTTT
TRBJ2-7 | - | - | TRBV4-3 | CASSASLVDQTEQYF | TGCGCCAGCAGTGCCTCTTTGGTTGACCAGACGGAGCAGTACTTC
TRBJ2-3 | - | TRBD2 | TRBV12-3/TRBV12-4 | CASSLTSGISTDTQYF | TGTGCCAGCAGTCTGACTAGCGGGATAAGCACAGATACGCAGTATTTT
TRBJ1-1 | - | - | TRBV19 | CASNHREFPEAFF | TGTGCCAGTAACCACAGGGAATTCCCTGAAGCTTTCTTT
TRBJ1-2 | - | TRBD1 | TRBV2 | CASSGTGAAGYTF | TGTGCCAGCAGTGGGACAGGGGCGGCTGGCTACACCTTC
TRBJ1-2 | - | - | TRBV11-2 | CASSIQVTGGYTF | TGTGCCAGCAGCATACAGGTTACGGGTGGCTACACCTTC
TRBJ2-5 | - | - | TRBV20-1 | CSASGGHTQETQYF | TGCAGTGCTAGTGGGGGACATACCCAAGAGACCCAGTACTTC
TRBJ2-7 | - | - | TRBV6-5 | CASSYGNRGEQYF | TGTGCCAGCAGTTACGGGAATAGGGGGGAGCAGTACTTC
TRBJ2-7 | - | - | TRBV3-1 | CASSNYRVYEQYF | TGTGCCAGCAGCAACTACAGGGTCTACGAGCAGTACTTC
TRBJ2-7 | many | - | TRBV5-1 | CASSLGGYEQYF | TGTGCCAGCAGTTTGGGCGGTTACGAGCAGTACTTC
TRBJ2-1 | - | - | TRBV4-2 | CASSQEGTTAYNEQFF | TGTGCCAGCAGCCAAGAAGGGACGACGGCTTACAATGAGCAGTTCTTC
TRBJ1-1 | - | - | TRBV2 | CASSVTRTVTEAFF | TGTGCCAGCAGTGTAACCCGGACAGTCACTGAAGCTTTCTTT
TRBJ2-5 | - | TRBD2 | TRBV29-1 | CSVDRLAGEETQYF | TGCAGCGTTGATCGGCTAGCGGGGGAAGAGACCCAGTACTTC
TRBJ2-2 | - | TRBD2 | TRBV20-1 | CSARLAGGPGGELFF | TGCAGTGCTCGACTAGCGGGAGGGCCTGGCGGGGAGCTGTTTTTT
TRBJ2-1 | - | - | TRBV7-8 | CASSKTPWDEQFF | TGTGCCAGCAGCAAAACCCCCTGGGATGAGCAGTTCTTC
TRBJ2-2 | - | - | TRBV12-3/TRBV12-4 | CASSSTWTDANTGELFF | TGTGCCAGCAGTTCCACCTGGACAGACGCGAACACCGGGGAGCTGTTTTTT
TRBJ1-5 | - | - | TRBV5-1 | CASLSAQHF | TGCGCCAGCCTCTCGGCCCAGCATTTT
TRBJ1-2 | - | - | TRBV19 | CASSPGDRNYGYTF | TGTGCCAGTAGTCCTGGGGACCGAAACTATGGCTACACCTTC
TRBJ2-1 | - | - | TRBV25-1 | CASAREHEQFF | TGTGCCAGCGCTAGGGAACACGAGCAGTTCTTC
TRBJ2-5 | - | - | TRBV15 | CATSYQGWGHLKAETQYF | TGTGCCACCAGCTATCAAGGTTGGGGTCACCTGAAGGCGGAGACCCAGTACTTC
TRBJ1-5 | - | - | TRBV7-6 | CASSLSGNQPQHF | TGTGCCAGCAGCTTATCCGGCAATCAGCCCCAGCATTTT
TRBJ2-5 | - | TRBD2 | TRBV9 | CASSKRGSQETQYF | TGTGCCAGCAGCAAGCGGGGGAGCCAAGAGACCCAGTACTTC
TRBJ1-6 | - | TRBD1 | TRBV6-1 | CASNAQGANSPLHF | TGTGCCAGCAACGCACAGGGGGCTAATTCACCCCTCCACTTT
TRBJ2-2 | few | TRBD2 | TRBV9 | CASSRGLAGGLSGELFF | TGTGCCAGCAGCCGTGGACTAGCGGGGGGGCTGTCCGGGGAGCTGTTTTTT
TRBJ1-2 | once | - | TRBV18 | CASSGVNYGYTF | TGTGCCAGCTCCGGGGTTAACTATGGCTACACCTTC
TRBJ2-6 | - | - | TRBV19 | CASSSLAGANVLTF | TGTGCCAGTAGTTCGCTAGCTGGGGCCAACGTCCTGACTTTC
TRBJ1-5 | - | - | TRBV6-5 | CASSYGPTGSNQPQHF | TGTGCCAGCAGTTACGGCCCTACAGGGAGCAATCAGCCCCAGCATTTT
TRBJ2-3 | - | - | TRBV29-1 | CSVNRGRGDTQYF | TGCAGCGTTAATCGGGGAAGAGGAGATACGCAGTATTTT
TRBJ2-1 | - | - | TRBV7-9 | CASSLGTSYEQFF | TGTGCCAGCAGCTTAGGGACCTCTTATGAGCAGTTCTTC
TRBJ1-3 | - | - | TRBV25-1 | CASSELQEFSGNTIYF | TGTGCCAGCAGTGAACTTCAGGAGTTCTCTGGAAACACCATATATTTT
TRBJ2-7 | - | TRBD2 | TRBV7-2 | CASRRTETSAWNEQYF | TGTGCCAGCCGCCGGACAGAGACTAGCGCTTGGAACGAGCAGTACTTC
TRBJ1-5 | once | TRBD1 | TRBV27 | CASSLRGRWNQPQHF | TGTGCCAGCAGTTTAAGGGGGCGATGGAATCAGCCCCAGCATTTT